This entry describes one TCR beta chain. Its antigen is currently unknown. The data stem from a study of OX40 agonist ivuxolimab in advanced cancers. In the study overall: Every 2 weeks, ivuxolimab was infused into the patients intravenously at between 0.01 and 10 mg/kg. Study results and caveats: At 0.1 to 3.0 mg/kg and by week 6, CD4+ and CD8+ T cells in the blood had expanded clonally.

The data were produced by immunoSEQ multiplex PCR, yet TCRdb's version contains in-frame clones alone and is incomplete. The data hold roughly 75,000 clones, with roughly 88% observed a single time. Patients were ruled out by autoimmune disease history or systemic immunosuppression. This TCR derives from an adult with an advanced solid tumor such as melanoma, head and neck, liver or kidney cancer. The sample consisted of CD4+ or CD8+ T cells sorted from blood, taken in a trial of the OX40 agonist ivuxolimab.

The CDR3 here is CASSFMGGLNTEAFF. In DNA form, the CDR3 reads TGTGCCAGCAGCTTTATGGGGGGCCTGAACACTGAAGCTTTCTTT. The chain links TRBV5-6 to TRBJ1-1, with TRBD1 as a possible D gene (6 bases). Between the trimmed V and J ends, which lost 2 bases and 0 bases, there was a span of 11 bases. The CDR3 contains 15 residues. Germline loops: CDR1 SGHDT, CDR2 YYEEEE.